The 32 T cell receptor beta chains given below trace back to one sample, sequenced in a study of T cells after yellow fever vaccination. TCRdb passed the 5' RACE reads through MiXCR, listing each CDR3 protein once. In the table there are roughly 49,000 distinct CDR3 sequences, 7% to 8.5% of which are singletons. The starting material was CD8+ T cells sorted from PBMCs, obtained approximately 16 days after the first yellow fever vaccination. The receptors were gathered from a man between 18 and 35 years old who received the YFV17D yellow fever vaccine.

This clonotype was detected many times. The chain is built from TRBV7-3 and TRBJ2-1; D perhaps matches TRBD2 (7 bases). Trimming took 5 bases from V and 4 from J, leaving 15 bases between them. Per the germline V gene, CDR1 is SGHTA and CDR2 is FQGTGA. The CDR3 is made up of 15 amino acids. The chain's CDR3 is CASSGLGGAYNEQFF. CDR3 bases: TGTGCCAGCAGCGGACTTGGGGGGGCTTACAATGAGCAGTTCTTC.

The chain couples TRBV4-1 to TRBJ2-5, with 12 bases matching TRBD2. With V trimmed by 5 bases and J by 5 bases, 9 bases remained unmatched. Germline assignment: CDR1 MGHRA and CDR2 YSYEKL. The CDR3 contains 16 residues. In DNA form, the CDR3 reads TGCGCCAGCAGCAAGACTAGCGGGGGTTGGGCGGAGACCCAGTACTTC. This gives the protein CASSKTSGGWAETQYF.

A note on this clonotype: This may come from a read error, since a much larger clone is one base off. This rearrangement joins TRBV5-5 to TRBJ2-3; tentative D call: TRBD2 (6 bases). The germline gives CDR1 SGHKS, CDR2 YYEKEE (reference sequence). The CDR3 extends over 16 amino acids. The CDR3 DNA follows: TGTGCCAGCAACTTGGAGGGAGGTGGGGACGCAGATACGCAGTATTTT. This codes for CASNLEGGGDADTQYF.

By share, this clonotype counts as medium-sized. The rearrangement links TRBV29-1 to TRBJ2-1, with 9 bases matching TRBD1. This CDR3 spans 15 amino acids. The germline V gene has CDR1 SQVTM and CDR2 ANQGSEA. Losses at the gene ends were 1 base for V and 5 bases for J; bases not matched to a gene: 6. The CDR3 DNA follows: TGCAGCGTTGAAGGGGGGGACAGGGAAGACAATGAGCAGTTCTTC. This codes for CSVEGGDREDNEQFF.

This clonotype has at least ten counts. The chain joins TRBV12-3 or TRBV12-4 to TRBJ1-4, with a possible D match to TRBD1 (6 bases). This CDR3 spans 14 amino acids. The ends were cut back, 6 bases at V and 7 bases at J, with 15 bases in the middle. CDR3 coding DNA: TGTGCCAGCAGGAATACAGGGTCGGTTGAAAAACTGTTTTTT. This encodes CASRNTGSVEKLFF.

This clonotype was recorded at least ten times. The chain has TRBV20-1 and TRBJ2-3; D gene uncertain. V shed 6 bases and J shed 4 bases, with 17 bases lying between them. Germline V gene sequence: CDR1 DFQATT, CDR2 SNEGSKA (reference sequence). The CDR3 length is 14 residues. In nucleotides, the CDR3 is TGCAGTGCCCCTGATGGCGTACTCCCAGATACGCAGTATTTT. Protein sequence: CSAPDGVLPDTQYF.

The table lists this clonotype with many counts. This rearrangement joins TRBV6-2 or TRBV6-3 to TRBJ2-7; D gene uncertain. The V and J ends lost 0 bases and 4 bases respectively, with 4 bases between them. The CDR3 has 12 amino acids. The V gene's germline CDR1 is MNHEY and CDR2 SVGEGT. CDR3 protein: CASSYSEYEQYV. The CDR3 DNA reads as TGTGCCAGCAGTTACTCGGAGTACGAGCAGTACGTC.

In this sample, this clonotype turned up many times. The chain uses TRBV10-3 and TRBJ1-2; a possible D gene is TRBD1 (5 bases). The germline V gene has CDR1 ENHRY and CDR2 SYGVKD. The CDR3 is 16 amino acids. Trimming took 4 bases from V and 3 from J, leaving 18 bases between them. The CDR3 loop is CAISGGTLGQDYGYTF. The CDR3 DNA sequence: TGTGCCATCAGTGGGGGGACCTTAGGACAAGACTATGGCTACACCTTC.

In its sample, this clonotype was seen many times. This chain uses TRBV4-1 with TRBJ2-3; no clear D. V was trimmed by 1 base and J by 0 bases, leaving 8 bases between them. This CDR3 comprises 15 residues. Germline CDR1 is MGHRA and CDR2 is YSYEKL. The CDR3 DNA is TGCGCCAGCAGCCAAGTTGATGGCAGCACAGATACGCAGTATTTT. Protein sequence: CASSQVDGSTDTQYF.

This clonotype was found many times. Here the CDR3 reads CASSLESQTQYF. CDR3 DNA: TGTGCCAGCAGTTTGGAGTCACAGACCCAGTACTTC. The rearrangement links TRBV12-3 or TRBV12-4 to TRBJ2-5; D remains unclear. The CDR3 contains 12 residues. Trimming left V 3 bases short and J 6 bases short, with 8 bases between.

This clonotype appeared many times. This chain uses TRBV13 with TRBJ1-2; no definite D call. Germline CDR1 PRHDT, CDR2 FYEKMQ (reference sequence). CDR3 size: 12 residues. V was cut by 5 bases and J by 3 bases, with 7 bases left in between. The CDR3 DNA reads TGTGCCAGCAGCCATCGGGACTATGGCTACACCTTC. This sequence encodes CASSHRDYGYTF.

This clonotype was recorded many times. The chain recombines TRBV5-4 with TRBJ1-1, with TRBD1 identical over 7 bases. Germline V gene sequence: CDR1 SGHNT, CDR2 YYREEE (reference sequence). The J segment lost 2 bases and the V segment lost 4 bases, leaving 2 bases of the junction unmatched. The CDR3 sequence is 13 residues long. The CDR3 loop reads CASSRQGNTEAFF. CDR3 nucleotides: TGTGCCAGCAGCAGACAGGGAAACACTGAAGCTTTCTTT.

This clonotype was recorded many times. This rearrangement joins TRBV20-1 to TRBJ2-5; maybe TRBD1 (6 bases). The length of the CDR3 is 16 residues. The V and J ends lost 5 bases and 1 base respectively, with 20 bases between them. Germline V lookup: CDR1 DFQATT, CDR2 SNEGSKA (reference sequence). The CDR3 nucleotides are TGCAGTGCTGACTCTAGGAGGCAGGGGCCCCAAGAGACCCAGTACTTC. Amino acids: CSADSRRQGPQETQYF.

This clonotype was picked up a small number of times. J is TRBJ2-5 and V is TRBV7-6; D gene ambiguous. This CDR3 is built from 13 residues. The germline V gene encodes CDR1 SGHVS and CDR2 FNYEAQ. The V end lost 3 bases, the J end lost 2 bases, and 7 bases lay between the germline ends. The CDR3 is CASSFNLQETQYF. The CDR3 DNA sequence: TGTGCCAGCAGCTTCAACCTACAAGAGACCCAGTACTTC. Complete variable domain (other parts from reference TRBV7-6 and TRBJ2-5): GAGVSQSPRYKVTKRGQDVALRCDPISGHVSLYWYRQALGQGPEFLTYFNYEAQQDKSGLPNDRFSAERPEGSISTLTIQRTEQRDSAMYRCASSFNLQETQYFGPGTRLLVL.

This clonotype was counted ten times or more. CDR3 bases: TGTGCTAGTGGTTACCTTCCAGGGACCCCTAATAATTCACCCCTCCACTTT. It translates to CASGYLPGTPNNSPLHF. This chain links TRBV12-5 with TRBJ1-6; D is possibly TRBD1 (5 bases). V lost 4 bases, J lost 5 bases, and 18 bases lay in between. There are 17 residues in the CDR3. The V gene's germline CDR1 is LGHNT and CDR2 FRNRAP.

CDR3 region: CASSSMDKTYYEQYF. CDR3 coding DNA: TGTGCCAGCAGTTCCATGGACAAGACCTACTACGAGCAGTACTTC. J is TRBJ2-7 and V is TRBV12-3 or TRBV12-4; D is possibly TRBD1 (5 bases). This CDR3 comprises 15 residues. V was trimmed by 4 bases and J by 3 bases, leaving 16 bases between them.

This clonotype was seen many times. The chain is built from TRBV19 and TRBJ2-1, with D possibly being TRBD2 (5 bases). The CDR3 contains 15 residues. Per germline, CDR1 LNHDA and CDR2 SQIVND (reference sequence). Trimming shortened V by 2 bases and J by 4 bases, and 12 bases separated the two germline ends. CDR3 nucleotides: TGTGCCAGTAGTATAACGGGAACCCCGTACAATGAGCAGTTCTTC. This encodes CASSITGTPYNEQFF.

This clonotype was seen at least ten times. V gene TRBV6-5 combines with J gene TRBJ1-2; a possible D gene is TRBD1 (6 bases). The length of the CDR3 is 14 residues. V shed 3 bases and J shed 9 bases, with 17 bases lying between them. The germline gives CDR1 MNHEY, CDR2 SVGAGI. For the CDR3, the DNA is TGTGCCAGCAGTTATCGTCAACCAGGGGCGCGCTACACCTTC. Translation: CASSYRQPGARYTF.

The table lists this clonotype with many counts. The CDR3 nucleotides read TGTGCCAGCAGCCAAGAGGCTAGCGGGGATGATTGGAAGCAGTATTTT. Its translation: CASSQEASGDDWKQYF. The rearrangement joins TRBV13 to TRBJ2-3; 9 bases are a match to TRBD2. Looked up from germline, CDR1 is PRHDT and CDR2 is FYEKMQ (reference sequence). CDR3 length equals 16 residues. V was pared by 5 bases and J by 11 bases, with 17 bases of the junction left unmatched.

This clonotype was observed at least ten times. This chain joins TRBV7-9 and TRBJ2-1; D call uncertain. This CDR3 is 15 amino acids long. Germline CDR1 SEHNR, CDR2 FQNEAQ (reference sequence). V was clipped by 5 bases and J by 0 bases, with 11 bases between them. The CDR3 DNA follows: TGTGCCAGCAGCGCCGAAGGCAGCTCCTACAATGAGCAGTTCTTC. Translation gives CASSAEGSSYNEQFF.

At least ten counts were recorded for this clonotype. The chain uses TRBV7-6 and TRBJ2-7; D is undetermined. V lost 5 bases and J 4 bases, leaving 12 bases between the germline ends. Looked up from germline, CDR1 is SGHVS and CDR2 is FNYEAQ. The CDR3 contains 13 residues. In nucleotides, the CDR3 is TGTGCCAGCAGCCCGGGCCCTCTTTACGAGCAGTACTTC. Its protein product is CASSPGPLYEQYF.

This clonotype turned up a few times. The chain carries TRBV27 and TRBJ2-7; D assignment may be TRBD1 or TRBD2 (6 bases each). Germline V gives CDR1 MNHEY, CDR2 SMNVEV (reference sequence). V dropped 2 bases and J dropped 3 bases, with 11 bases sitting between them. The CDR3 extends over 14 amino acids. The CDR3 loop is CASSLLGGDYEQYF. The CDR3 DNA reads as TGTGCCAGCAGTTTACTCGGGGGCGACTACGAGCAGTACTTC.

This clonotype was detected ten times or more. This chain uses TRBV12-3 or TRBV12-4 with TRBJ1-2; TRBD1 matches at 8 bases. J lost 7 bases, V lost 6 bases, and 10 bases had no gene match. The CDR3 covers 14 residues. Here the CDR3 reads CASRDRQGIAGYTF. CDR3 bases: TGTGCCAGCAGAGACCGACAGGGGATCGCTGGCTACACCTTC.

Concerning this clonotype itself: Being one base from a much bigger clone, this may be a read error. The DNA for the CDR3 is TGCAGCGTACGGGACAGGGACGTGACCCAGTACTTC. Translation: CSVRDRDVTQYF. The chain employs TRBV29-1 and TRBJ2-5; TRBD1 agrees at 9 bases. Trimming removed 6 bases from V and 7 bases from J; junction bases left unmatched: 6. The CDR3 length is 12 residues. Germline-derived CDR1 and CDR2 are SQVTM and ANQGSEA.

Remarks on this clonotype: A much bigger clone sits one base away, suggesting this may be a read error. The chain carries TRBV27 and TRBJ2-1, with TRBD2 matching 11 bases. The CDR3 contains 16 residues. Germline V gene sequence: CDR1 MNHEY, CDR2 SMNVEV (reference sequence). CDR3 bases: TGTGTCAGCAGGGTCTATAGCGGGGGGGCAGTCGATGAGCAGTTCTTC. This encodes CVSRVYSGGAVDEQFF.

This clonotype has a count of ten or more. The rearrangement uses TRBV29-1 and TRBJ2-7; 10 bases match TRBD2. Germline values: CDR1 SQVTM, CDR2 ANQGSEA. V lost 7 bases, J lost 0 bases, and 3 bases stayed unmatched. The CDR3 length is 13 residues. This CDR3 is CSAGTSASYEQYF. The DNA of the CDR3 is TGCAGCGCCGGGACTAGCGCCTCCTACGAGCAGTACTTC.

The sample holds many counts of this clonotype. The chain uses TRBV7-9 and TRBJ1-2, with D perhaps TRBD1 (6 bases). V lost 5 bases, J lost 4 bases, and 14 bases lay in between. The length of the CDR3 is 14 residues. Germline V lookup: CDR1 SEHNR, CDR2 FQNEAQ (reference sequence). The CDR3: CASSHRDVSYGYTF. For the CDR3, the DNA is TGTGCCAGCAGCCACAGGGACGTAAGCTATGGCTACACCTTC.

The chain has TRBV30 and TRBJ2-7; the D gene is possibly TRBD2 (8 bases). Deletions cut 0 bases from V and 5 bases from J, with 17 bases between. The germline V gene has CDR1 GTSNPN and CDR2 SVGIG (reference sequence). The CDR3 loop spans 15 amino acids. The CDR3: CAWSVLIAGTDEQYF. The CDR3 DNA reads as TGTGCCTGGAGTGTACTTATAGCGGGGACAGACGAGCAGTACTTC.

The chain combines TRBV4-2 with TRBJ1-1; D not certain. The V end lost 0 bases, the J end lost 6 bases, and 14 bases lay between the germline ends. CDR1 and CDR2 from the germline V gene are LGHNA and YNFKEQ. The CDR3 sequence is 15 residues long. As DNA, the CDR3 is TGTGCCAGCAGCCAAGATCGGTCGGGTTTGTCTGAAGCTTTCTTT. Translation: CASSQDRSGLSEAFF.

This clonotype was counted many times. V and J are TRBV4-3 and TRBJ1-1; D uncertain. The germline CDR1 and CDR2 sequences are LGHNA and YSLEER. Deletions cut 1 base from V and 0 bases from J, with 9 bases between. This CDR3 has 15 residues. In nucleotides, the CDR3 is TGCGCCAGCAGCCAAGCCTCCTGGGTGAACACTGAAGCTTTCTTT. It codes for CASSQASWVNTEAFF.

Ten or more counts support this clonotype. As DNA, the CDR3 is TGCGCCAGCAGCCTATATAGAAACACTGAAGCTTTCTTT. It is translated as CASSLYRNTEAFF. The chain recombines TRBV4-3 with TRBJ1-1; D is ambiguous. Trimming left V 4 bases short and J 2 bases short, with 8 bases between. Germline V CDR1 and CDR2: LGHNA, YSLEER. CDR3 length equals 13 residues.

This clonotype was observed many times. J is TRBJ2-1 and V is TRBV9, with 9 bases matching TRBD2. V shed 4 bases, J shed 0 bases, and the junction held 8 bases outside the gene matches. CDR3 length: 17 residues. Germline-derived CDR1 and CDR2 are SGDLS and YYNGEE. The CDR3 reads CASSPELSGGSYNEQFF. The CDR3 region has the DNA TGTGCCAGCAGCCCCGAGCTTAGCGGGGGCTCCTACAATGAGCAGTTCTTC.